One sample yielded the 22 T cell receptor beta chains listed below, sequenced in a study of yellow fever vaccine responses in identical twins. In TCRdb, the RT-PCR reads were re-called with MiXCR into one record per CDR3 protein. The sample consists of roughly 20,000 distinct CDR3 sequences, roughly 70% of them appearing once. The sample here was T cells from blood (PBMCs), unsorted or a sorted subset (not recorded which), taken before or after yellow fever vaccination (not recorded which). These TCRs come from a young woman who received the yellow fever vaccine.

The table lists this clonotype with a few counts. The chain links TRBV23-1 to TRBJ1-5; D is unresolved. TRBV23-1 counts as an open reading frame of uncertain function. V was clipped by 2 bases and J by 1 base, with 9 bases between them. The CDR3 is 15 amino acids. The DNA of the CDR3 is TGCGCCAGCAGTCAAAAAGAGAGGAGCAATCAGCCCCAGCATTTT. Translation gives CASSQKERSNQPQHF.

In its sample, this clonotype was seen once. The chain uses TRBV29-1 and TRBJ1-4, with 7 bases that match TRBD1. The CDR3 runs to 15 residues. Losses at the gene ends were 1 base for V and 3 bases for J; bases not matched to a gene: 5. The germline gives CDR1 SQVTM, CDR2 ANQGSEA. The CDR3 is CSVEVLTGPNEKLFF. CDR3 DNA: TGCAGCGTTGAAGTCCTGACAGGGCCTAATGAAAAACTGTTTTTT. The full variable domain, rest sourced from reference TRBV29-1 and TRBJ1-4, is SAVISQKPSRDICQRGTSLTIQCQVDSQVTMMFWYRQQPGQSLTLIATANQGSEATYESGFVIDKFPISRPNLTFSTLTVSNMSPEDSSIYLCSVEVLTGPNEKLFFGSGTQLSVL.

The chain couples TRBV7-2 to TRBJ1-1, with 7 bases aligning to TRBD1. Germline trimming cut 5 bases from V and 0 bases from J; bases unmatched to any gene: 6. Germline CDR1 SGHTA, CDR2 FQGNSA. The CDR3 loop spans 15 amino acids. In nucleotides, the CDR3 is TGTGCCAGCAGCCGACAGGGATTAATGAACACTGAAGCTTTCTTT. Its translation is CASSRQGLMNTEAFF.

The rearrangement links TRBV19 to TRBJ1-5, with no clear D. CDR3 length: 14 amino acids. V gave up 6 bases and J gave up 6 bases, with 15 bases separating them. Germline-derived CDR1 and CDR2 are LNHDA and SQIVND (reference sequence). The CDR3 sequence: CASRPGNRAQPQHF. The CDR3 nucleotides are TGTGCCAGTAGGCCGGGCAATCGAGCTCAGCCCCAGCATTTT.

This chain uses TRBV11-3 with TRBJ2-3; weak D call: TRBD2 (5 bases). CDR3 length: 16 residues. Germline loops: CDR1 SGHNT, CDR2 YENEEA. V was trimmed by 3 bases and J by 0 bases, leaving 13 bases between them. CDR3 DNA sequence: TGTGCCAGCAGCTTGGCTAGCTCTCCTAGCACAGATACGCAGTATTTT. The encoded protein is CASSLASSPSTDTQYF. Combining the CDR3 with reference TRBV11-3 and TRBJ2-3 gives the whole variable domain EAGVVQSPRYKIIEKKQPVAFWCNPISGHNTLYWYLQNLGQGPELLIRYENEEAVDDSQLPKDRFSAERLKGVDSTLKIQPAELGDSAVYLCASSLASSPSTDTQYFGPGTRLTVL.

This clonotype was seen more than once but under ten times. The CDR3 DNA follows: TGTGCCAGCCCCTCGGGTAAAGGGGGCCAGGGGGAGACCCAGTACTTC. Its translation: CASPSGKGGQGETQYF. The V and J genes are TRBV27 and TRBJ2-5; 7 bases map to TRBD1. V dropped 8 bases and J dropped 5; count of bases not matched to a gene: 17. In germline, CDR1 is MNHEY, CDR2 SMNVEV (reference sequence). The CDR3 runs to 16 residues.

This clonotype came up a few times. V is TRBV2 and J is TRBJ2-3; D remains ambiguous. The germline V and J ends were trimmed by 0 bases and 2 bases, with 9 bases remaining between them. The CDR3 length is 15 residues. CDR1 is SNHLY, CDR2 FYNNEI, per germline. The CDR3 loop is CASSEAEAPTDTQYF. The CDR3 region has the DNA TGTGCCAGCAGTGAAGCCGAAGCGCCCACAGATACGCAGTATTTT.

The chain links TRBV10-1 to TRBJ2-5; 7 bases line up with TRBD1. V shed 6 bases and J 2 bases; nucleotides not matched to a gene: 9. The CDR3 is 15 residues long. Germline V gives CDR1 WNHNN, CDR2 SYGVQD (reference sequence). In DNA, the CDR3 is TGCGCCAGCAGCGGGTTACAGGGGCAACAAGAGACCCAGTACTTC. It is translated as CASSGLQGQQETQYF.

V and J are TRBV11-2 and TRBJ2-5, with 7 nucleotides matching TRBD2. Germline CDR1 and CDR2: SGHAT and FQNNGV. There are 13 residues in the CDR3. Losses at the gene ends were 0 bases for V and 7 bases for J; bases not matched to a gene: 2. The CDR3: CASSLDGGVTQYF. The CDR3 DNA reads TGTGCCAGCAGCTTAGATGGGGGGGTGACCCAGTACTTC.

The chain is built from TRBV12-3 or TRBV12-4 and TRBJ1-3; D is unclear. Trimming pared 2 bases from V and 3 bases from J, leaving 5 bases between. CDR3 length: 13 amino acids. For the CDR3, the DNA is TGTGCCAGCAGTTTACAGGTTGGAAACACCATATATTTT. The encoded protein is CASSLQVGNTIYF.

This clonotype came up a few times. V gene TRBV28 combines with J gene TRBJ2-7, with TRBD2 matching 11 bases. The ends lost 5 bases at V and 2 bases at J; junction bases unmatched: 5. Germline V gene data show CDR1 as MDHEN and CDR2 as SYDVKM. The CDR3 loop spans 15 amino acids. Here the CDR3 reads CASSPPSGGPYEQYV. CDR3 coding DNA: TGTGCCAGCAGTCCACCTAGCGGGGGGCCCTACGAGCAGTACGTC.

The chain links TRBV29-1 to TRBJ2-2, with a weak D call TRBD1 (6 bases). From germline, CDR1 is SQVTM and CDR2 ANQGSEA. Trimming pared 5 bases from V and 6 bases from J, leaving 16 bases between. There are 14 residues in the CDR3. In DNA form, the CDR3 reads TGCAGCGTTCGGCATGGGGGCAGCTCCGGGGAGCTGTTTTTT. It codes for CSVRHGGSSGELFF.

The chain combines TRBV7-6 with TRBJ1-1; D remains unclear. The CDR3 runs to 13 residues. Germline CDR1 reads SGHVS; CDR2 reads FNYEAQ. Deletions cut 1 base from V and 3 bases from J, with 6 bases between. Here the CDR3 DNA reads TGTGCCAGCAGCTTAGAAGCATACACTGAAGCTTTCTTT. Amino acids: CASSLEAYTEAFF.

V is TRBV2 and J is TRBJ1-6, with unresolved D. The CDR3 spans 14 residues. Looked up from germline, CDR1 is SNHLY and CDR2 is FYNNEI. The ends were cut back, 4 bases at V and 5 bases at J, with 9 bases in the middle. CDR3 sequence (DNA): TGTGCCAGCAGTGCGTCGCCGGATAATTCACCCCTCCACTTT. Translation gives CASSASPDNSPLHF.

This clonotype appeared once. The rearrangement links TRBV14 to TRBJ1-1; D call uncertain. The CDR3 is 15 amino acids. Looked up from germline, CDR1 is SGHDN and CDR2 is FVKESK. V was trimmed by 0 bases and J by 1 base, leaving 9 bases between them. CDR3 residues: CASSQELGRNTEAFF. The CDR3 DNA sequence: TGTGCCAGCAGCCAAGAGCTAGGCAGGAACACTGAAGCTTTCTTT.

V and J are TRBV18 and TRBJ1-3; D may be TRBD1 (5 bases). Trimming shortened V by 3 bases and J by 6 bases, and 9 bases separated the two germline ends. The germline gives CDR1 KGHSH, CDR2 LQKENI. The CDR3 loop spans 13 amino acids. CDR3 nucleotide sequence: TGTGCCAGCTCACCGGGACTTGAAAACACCATATATTTT. Translation gives CASSPGLENTIYF.

The rearrangement uses TRBV2 and TRBJ2-1, with TRBD2 identical over 9 bases. The V gene's germline CDR1 is SNHLY and CDR2 FYNNEI. There are 15 residues in the CDR3. V was pared by 6 bases and J by 5 bases, with 8 bases of the junction left unmatched. CDR3 sequence: CASRDPRLADNEQFF. As DNA, the CDR3 is TGTGCCAGCAGAGACCCGAGACTAGCGGACAATGAGCAGTTCTTC.

The chain is built from TRBV28 and TRBJ2-1, with 12 bases matching TRBD2. V was clipped by 5 bases and J by 0 bases; unmatched bases: 11. Germline CDR1 MDHEN, CDR2 SYDVKM. The CDR3 has 19 residues. The CDR3 DNA is TGTGCCAGCAGTCATCGACTAGCGGGAGTTACGAGCTCCTACAATGAGCAGTTCTTC. It translates to CASSHRLAGVTSSYNEQFF.

J is TRBJ1-1 and V is TRBV29-1, with D perhaps TRBD1 (5 bases). Trimming stripped 6 bases from V and 5 bases from J, with 10 bases between. There are 11 residues in the CDR3. The germline V gene encodes CDR1 SQVTM and CDR2 ANQGSEA. Here the CDR3 reads CSVGGGTEAFF. The CDR3 coding sequence is TGCAGCGTCGGGGGGGGGACTGAAGCTTTCTTT.

The rearrangement joins TRBV29-1 to TRBJ1-5, with 8 bases fitting TRBD1. The trim removed 6 bases at V and 5 bases at J, leaving 3 bases unmatched. Per the germline V gene, CDR1 is SQVTM and CDR2 is ANQGSEA. This CDR3 is 12 amino acids long. The CDR3 region has the DNA TGCAGCGTACAGGGGGGCGATCAGCCCCAGCATTTT. This encodes CSVQGGDQPQHF.

The chain joins TRBV19 to TRBJ2-4; TRBD1 or TRBD2 may be the D gene (5 bases each). The CDR3 covers 17 residues. Between the trimmed V and J ends, which lost 0 bases and 0 bases, there was a span of 12 bases. Germline V gene data show CDR1 as LNHDA and CDR2 as SQIVND (reference sequence). CDR3 in DNA: TGTGCCAGTAGTATAGATCGTGGGGGTTCAGCCAAAAACATTCAGTACTTC. Translation gives CASSIDRGGSAKNIQYF.

V and J are TRBV6-5 and TRBJ2-2; D gene unclear. V was pared by 1 base and J by 0 bases, with 15 bases between. CDR1 is MNHEY and CDR2 is SVGAGI in the germline V gene. This CDR3 contains 18 residues. CDR3 coding DNA: TGTGCCAGCAGTTACTGGCCTAAGGACCGCCCGAACACCGGGGAGCTGTTTTTT. Protein product: CASSYWPKDRPNTGELFF.